Sequencing of this T cell receptor beta chain was carried out in a study of identical twins. Study outcomes and limitations: When twins shared out-of-frame alpha sequences, those sequences had excess low generation probability. One should note that invariant MAIT and iNKT cells could partly confound zero-insertion analyses.

TCRdb passed the 5' RACE reads through MiXCR, listing each CDR3 protein once. The sample includes 1,800,000 or so distinct CDR3 sequences, 25% to 35% of them seen just once. Remarks on this clonotype: Its target is not known.

Germline V gene data show CDR1 as DFQATT and CDR2 as SNEGSKA (reference sequence). CDR3 length: 13 residues. The sequence was collected from a newborn girl in good health. This rearrangement joins TRBV20-1 to TRBJ1-2, with a possible D match to TRBD1 (5 bases). Sequencing used cord blood. The CDR3 region is CRLSGGGGNGYTF. The CDR3 bases are TGCAGGCTGTCCGGGGGAGGAGGAAATGGCTACACCTTC.